One sample yielded the 17 T cell receptor beta chains listed below, sequenced in a study of a mutant IDH1 vaccine in newly diagnosed glioma. The repertoire was sequenced with immunoSEQ multiplex PCR; TCRdb's copy has only in-frame clones and lacks some. The profile shows some 87,000 clones, around 80% of them singletons. Sample time point: baseline, week 1 (first vaccination visit). The sample's treatment: pre-vaccination baseline after standard-of-care therapy. The input for sequencing was PBMCs, taken from a glioma patient treated with radiotherapy, temozolomide or both. These receptor sequences come from a man between 35 and 55 years old with glioma.

The V gene is TRBV27, the J gene TRBJ1-1; 8 nucleotides align to TRBD1. J gave up 5 bases and V 5 bases, and 7 bases lay outside the gene matches. Germline V gene data show CDR1 as MNHEY and CDR2 as SMNVEV (reference sequence). The CDR3 loop spans 14 amino acids. CDR3 sequence (DNA): TGTGCCAGCAGTCCGGGGACAGGCGGGACTGAAGCTTTCTTT. It specifies CASSPGTGGTEAFF.

The chain combines TRBV7-2 with TRBJ2-7, with D perhaps matching TRBD1 or TRBD2 (5 bases each). Germline V lookup: CDR1 SGHTA, CDR2 FQGNSA. The V end was cut by 0 bases, the J end by 3 bases, with 12 bases between. The CDR3 is 15 residues long. The CDR3 protein is CASSLAPGTNYEQYF. CDR3 nucleotide sequence: TGTGCCAGCAGCTTAGCGCCCGGGACCAACTACGAGCAGTACTTC.

This clone was picked up a small number of times. The rearrangement links TRBV28 to TRBJ2-2, with unresolved D. CDR3 size: 11 residues. Germline V CDR1 and CDR2: MDHEN, SYDVKM. V gave up 6 bases and J gave up 7 bases, with 6 bases separating them. The CDR3 bases are TGTGCCAGCAGGACTCGCGGGGAGCTGTTTTTT. Translating it yields CASRTRGELFF.

This sequence joins TRBV6-1 and TRBJ1-3; the D is unclear. In germline, CDR1 is MNHNS, CDR2 SASEGT. Between the trimmed V and J ends, which lost 2 bases and 0 bases, there was a span of 14 bases. This CDR3 contains 17 residues. The CDR3 spells CASSERPRGFSGNTIYF. For the CDR3, the DNA is TGTGCCAGCAGTGAACGTCCCAGAGGCTTCTCTGGAAACACCATATATTTT.

The V gene is TRBV27, the J gene TRBJ1-2, with 11 positions matching TRBD1. The CDR3 has 17 residues. In germline, CDR1 is MNHEY, CDR2 SMNVEV (reference sequence). J lost 4 bases, V lost 3 bases, and 10 bases had no gene match. The CDR3: CASSFVGQGARGYGYTF. The CDR3 nucleotides read TGTGCCAGCAGTTTCGTCGGACAGGGGGCGCGGGGCTATGGCTACACCTTC.

V is TRBV4-3 and J is TRBJ2-1; 16 nucleotides agree with TRBD2. The CDR3 contains 18 residues. From germline, CDR1 is LGHNA and CDR2 YSLEER. With 0 bases clipped from V and 5 bases from J, the junction kept 4 bases outside the gene matches. CDR3 sequence (DNA): TGCGCCAGCAGCCAAGATCGGGGACTAGCGGGGGGGCACAATGAGCAGTTCTTC. Protein product: CASSQDRGLAGGHNEQFF.

The chain employs TRBV11-2 and TRBJ2-2; D is unclear. Trimming took 2 bases from V and 3 from J, leaving 16 bases between them. Germline loops: CDR1 SGHAT, CDR2 FQNNGV. CDR3 length equals 17 residues. Written as DNA, the CDR3 is TGTGCCAGCAGCTTAAAAGGGTGGGCCGTGGACACCGGGGAGCTGTTTTTT. This gives the protein CASSLKGWAVDTGELFF.

The chain recombines TRBV7-8 with TRBJ1-1; the match to TRBD1 covers 7 bases. This CDR3 is built from 13 residues. V gave up 1 base and J gave up 8 bases; unmatched junction bases: 4. Per germline, CDR1 SGHVS and CDR2 FQNEAQ. For the CDR3, the DNA is TGTGCCAGCAGCTTAGGAGTACAGGGGGAAGCTTTCTTT. Residues: CASSLGVQGEAFF. The full variable domain, rest sourced from reference TRBV7-8 and TRBJ1-1, is GAGVSQSPRYKVAKRGQDVALRCDPISGHVSLFWYQQALGQGPEFLTYFQNEAQLDKSGLPSDRFFAERPEGSVSTLKIQRTQQEDSAVYLCASSLGVQGEAFFGQGTRLTVV.

This rearrangement joins TRBV15 to TRBJ2-7; 9 nucleotides line up with TRBD2. The germline CDR1 and CDR2 sequences are LNHNV and YYDKDF (reference sequence). This CDR3 spans 14 amino acids. V shed 3 bases and J 6 bases; nucleotides not matched to a gene: 6. CDR3 in DNA: TGTGCCACCAGCAGGAAAGGGACTAGCAGCGAGCAGTACTTC. Translated, it gives CATSRKGTSSEQYF.

The chain has TRBV5-4 and TRBJ2-4, with D possibly being TRBD1 or TRBD2 (6 bases each). This CDR3 region has 16 residues. V was pared by 4 bases and J by 1 base, with 15 bases between. The germline V gene encodes CDR1 SGHNT and CDR2 YYREEE (reference sequence). This chain's CDR3 is CASSQTTGRAKNIQYF. The CDR3, as DNA: TGTGCCAGCAGCCAGACTACAGGGAGGGCCAAAAACATTCAGTACTTC.

The chain links TRBV4-1 to TRBJ1-5; no firm D call. This CDR3 is built from 13 residues. The V gene lost 0 bases and the J gene lost 5 bases, with 5 bases spanning the gap. CDR1 and CDR2 from the germline V gene are MGHRA and YSYEKL. The CDR3 region is CASSQDEDQPQHF. CDR3 coding DNA: TGCGCCAGCAGCCAAGATGAGGATCAGCCCCAGCATTTT.

The chain uses TRBV7-8 and TRBJ1-5, with 7 bases matching TRBD1. CDR3 size: 15 residues. V dropped 5 bases and J dropped 4; count of bases not matched to a gene: 8. The germline gives CDR1 SGHVS, CDR2 FQNEAQ. The CDR3 bases are TGTGCCAGCAGCCGAGACAGGGTGGGAAATCAGCCCCAGCATTTT. Protein product: CASSRDRVGNQPQHF.

This rearrangement joins TRBV27 to TRBJ1-4; 7 bases agree with TRBD1. V lost 5 bases to trimming and J lost 5 bases; unmatched junction nucleotides: 8. Germline loops: CDR1 MNHEY, CDR2 SMNVEV (reference sequence). The CDR3 has 15 residues. CDR3: CASSPLRGVNEKLFF. The CDR3 DNA reads as TGTGCCAGCAGTCCTCTCAGGGGGGTAAATGAAAAACTGTTTTTT.

The chain recombines TRBV4-3 with TRBJ2-1, with 8 nucleotides matching TRBD2. This CDR3 is built from 18 residues. The J segment lost 1 base and the V segment lost 1 base, leaving 9 bases of the junction unmatched. Germline assignment: CDR1 LGHNA and CDR2 YSLEER. The DNA for the CDR3 is TGCGCCAGCAGCCAAGTCCGGACTAGCCGCCTTTCCTACAATGAGCAGTTCTTC. It translates to CASSQVRTSRLSYNEQFF.

V is TRBV6-5 and J is TRBJ1-5; maybe TRBD1 (6 bases). Trimming removed 5 bases at V and 5 bases at J, with 13 bases between. CDR3 length equals 14 residues. Per the germline V gene, CDR1 is MNHEY and CDR2 is SVGAGI. CDR3 loop: CASSTGTPYQPQHF. The CDR3, as DNA: TGTGCCAGCAGTACCGGGACACCTTATCAGCCCCAGCATTTT.

V is TRBV5-1 and J is TRBJ1-1; possibly TRBD1 for D (5 bases). CDR1 and CDR2 from the germline V gene are SGHRS and YFSETQ. The CDR3 loop spans 14 amino acids. Trimming removed 4 bases at V and 0 bases at J, with 10 bases between. In DNA, the CDR3 is TGCGCCAGCAGCGGGGGACTTATGAACACTGAAGCTTTCTTT. This codes for CASSGGLMNTEAFF.

The chain combines TRBV6-1 with TRBJ2-5; possibly TRBD2 for D (5 bases). This CDR3 has 15 residues. CDR1 is MNHNS and CDR2 is SASEGT in the germline V gene. The ends were cut back, 4 bases at V and 5 bases at J, with 17 bases in the middle. The DNA of the CDR3 is TGTGCCAGCAGTGCCCCCGGGGTGACGTGGGAGACCCAGTACTTC. It specifies CASSAPGVTWETQYF.